This T cell receptor (beta chain) is from a study of shared clonotypes between healthy human individuals. Study summary: Donor composition was a couple of women and a few men, aged 18 to 49. Findings and caveats of the study: Researchers sampled blood only, noting tissue repertoires likely differ.

Deep level was the assay's run setting. Original handling: Because ImmunoSEQ provided only junction sequences with no quality scores, the filtering differed. Assay: immunoSEQ multiplex PCR; the TCRdb copy retains only in-frame clones and omits some. V and J calls plus clone size are reproduced from that table; the DNA served to infer D and trimming. The sample gives under 850,000 clones, roughly 72% of which show up once; 1.8% is in the top ten. About this clone: Its cognate antigen is unknown.

Trimming cost V 3 bases and J 0 bases; bases outside gene matches: 5. CDR3 length equals 15 residues. The V gene's germline CDR1 is SGHNT and CDR2 YYREEE (reference sequence). The chain recombines TRBV5-4 with TRBJ2-5; TRBD1 agrees at 7 bases. The sample was memory CD4+ T cells sorted from blood. Subset described: CD45RA-negative fraction. The origin of this receptor is a woman aged 25 to 45 in good health. CDR3 loop: CASSYGTADQETQYF. DNA of the CDR3: TGTGCCAGCAGCTATGGGACAGCAGACCAAGAGACCCAGTACTTC.